This T cell receptor (beta chain) was captured in a study of CD8 T cells in ankylosing spondylitis. This clonotype was observed a few times. Antigen specificity is unknown. Study observations and caveats: Enrichment of disease-linked clones was reportedly significant in matched ankylosing spondylitis synovial fluid. Reactive arthritis synovial fluid and blood were previously reported to contain some motif variants. Roughly eight highly homologous variants formed a TCR beta motif that appeared characteristic of ankylosing spondylitis blood.

TCRdb re-derived calls from the 5' RACE reads in MiXCR, one entry per CDR3 protein. Of a few hundred thousand distinct CDR3 sequences listed, around 19% were seen once; the top ten hold around 8%. The source of this sequence is a male donor with ankylosing spondylitis or in good health (not recorded which). The sequenced material came from blood, either unsorted or a sorted T cell fraction (not recorded which).

The CDR3 bases are TGCGCCAGCAGCGGGCAGCAAGAGACCCAGTACTTC. Translated: CASSGQQETQYF. The gene calls are TRBV5-1 and TRBJ2-5; D remains ambiguous. This CDR3 has 12 residues. CDR1 and CDR2 (germline): SGHRS, YFSETQ. V lost 4 bases and J 2 bases, leaving 6 bases between the germline ends.